These T cell receptor beta chains were read from a single sample in a study of T cell responses to AZD1222 COVID-19 vaccine. Libraries were prepared by immunoSEQ multiplex PCR; TCRdb keeps only in-frame clonotypes and omits some of them. This sample carries about 130,000 clones, 85% of them seen once, and the ten largest clones take approximately 4.4%. The input for sequencing was peripheral blood, taken 28 days after the second AZD1222 dose. These receptors all stem from an adult who received the AZD1222 COVID-19 vaccine. CDR3s include the opening cysteine and the closing phenylalanine or tryptophan. The D gene is left open where the match is weak. Not every row has a clone size; where given, it reads once, few, many or a size class.

j_call | clone_size | v_call | d_call | cdr3_nt | cdr3_aa
TRBJ2-1 | . | TRBV5-6 | TRBD2 | TGTGCCAGCAGCTCGTGGACTAGCGGGGGAGCGGAGCAGTTCTTC | CASSSWTSGGAEQFF
TRBJ1-5 | few | TRBV7-2 | . | TGTGCCAGCAGCTTAAATCAGGGATCAAATCAGCCCCAGCATTTT | CASSLNQGSNQPQHF
TRBJ1-1 | once | TRBV4-1 | . | TGCGCCAGCAGCCAACGCAGGGGAGGCACTGAAGCTTTCTTT | CASSQRRGGTEAFF
TRBJ2-5 | . | TRBV2 | . | TGTGCCAGCAGTGATAACGGGGGTGAGACCCAGTACTTC | CASSDNGGETQYF
TRBJ1-4 | . | TRBV10-3 | TRBD1 | TGTGCCATCAGTGATCGACAGGGAGGCGATGAAAAACTGTTTTTT | CAISDRQGGDEKLFF
TRBJ2-3 | . | TRBV6-6 | TRBD2 | TGTGCCAGCAGTTTGACGAGCGGGACCCGCGGAGATACGCAGTATTTT | CASSLTSGTRGDTQYF
TRBJ1-2 | . | TRBV3-1/TRBV3-2 | . | TGTGCCAGCAGCCAAGAAGGCGGGACCTATGGCTACACCTTC | CASSQEGGTYGYTF
TRBJ2-7 | . | TRBV7-2 | . | TGTGCCAGCAGCCCGAGGGCCAGGGCCTACGAGCAGTACTTC | CASSPRARAYEQYF
TRBJ2-7 | . | TRBV25-1 | TRBD1 | TGTGCCAGCAGCCGCGGGACAGGGGGCACCGAGCAGTACTTC | CASSRGTGGTEQYF
TRBJ2-7 | . | TRBV28 | . | TGTGCCACGTTACAGGGCCACGAGCAGTACTTC | CATLQGHEQYF
TRBJ1-5 | . | TRBV5-4 | . | TGTGCCAGCAGATCGGATCCAGGCAGCAATCAGCCCCAGCATTTT | CASRSDPGSNQPQHF
TRBJ1-6 | . | TRBV10-2 | . | TGCGCCAGCAGGGGGGGAGGCTCCTATAATTCACCCCTCCACTTT | CASRGGGSYNSPLHF
TRBJ1-5 | few | TRBV7-9 | . | TGTGCCAGCAGCTTAGTTAGGAGGACAGAAGATAGCAATCAGCCCCAGCATTTT | CASSLVRRTEDSNQPQHF
TRBJ2-5 | . | TRBV7-2 | TRBD2 | TGTGCCAGCAGCTTAGAGGGACTAGCGGGGCCACGGGGAGAGACCCAGTACTTC | CASSLEGLAGPRGETQYF
TRBJ2-3 | . | TRBV19 | . | TGTGCCAGTAGGTTGACGAACACAGATACGCAGTATTTT | CASRLTNTDTQYF
TRBJ2-7 | . | TRBV29-1 | . | TGCAGCGCCGCTGGGGCCATGAGCTCCTACGAGCAGTACTTC | CSAAGAMSSYEQYF
TRBJ1-2 | . | TRBV28 | TRBD1 | TGTGCCTCCCAGGGGGGCGACAGGAACTATGGCTACACCTTC | CASQGGDRNYGYTF
TRBJ1-2 | . | TRBV20-1 | TRBD1 | TGCAGTGCTAGTAACATCGAGACAGGGGGTAGATACTATGGCTACACCTTC | CSASNIETGGRYYGYTF
TRBJ1-5 | . | TRBV6-4 | . | TGTGCCAGCAGTGAGACCCGGGACACCAATCAGCCCCAGCATTTT | CASSETRDTNQPQHF
TRBJ2-7 | . | TRBV10-3 | . | TGTGCCATCATGGGGGGGGCCGGTACCGAGCAGTACTTC | CAIMGGAGTEQYF
TRBJ2-3 | . | TRBV28 | TRBD2 | TGTGCCAGCAGTTTTGGGGGACTAGCGGCCAGCACAGATACGCAGTATTTT | CASSFGGLAASTDTQYF
TRBJ2-1 | . | TRBV25-1 | . | TGTGCCAGCAGTGAATACCCGACAGCCAATGAGCAGTTCTTC | CASSEYPTANEQFF
TRBJ1-4 | . | TRBV7-2 | . | TGTGCCAGCAGCTTAGCGACGGGGCCGAATGAAAAACTGTTTTTT | CASSLATGPNEKLFF
TRBJ2-3 | few | TRBV30 | . | TGTGCCTGGAGTGGGGGGGGCGAAGTCCCTTCGCAGTATTTT | CAWSGGGEVPSQYF
TRBJ2-1 | . | TRBV3-1/TRBV3-2 | . | TGTGCCAGCAGCCGGTATGGGTTGCGGGGCGATACCTACAATGAGCAGTTCTTC | CASSRYGLRGDTYNEQFF
TRBJ1-4 | . | TRBV15 | . | TGTGCCACCAGCAGAGTTGGGGCAGGAACTAATGAAAAACTGTTTTTT | CATSRVGAGTNEKLFF
TRBJ1-2 | . | TRBV30 | TRBD1 | TGTGCCTGGATCCCGGGACAGCACTATGGCTACACCTTC | CAWIPGQHYGYTF
TRBJ1-6 | . | TRBV7-2 | . | TGTGCCAGCAGCCCGGTCGGAGCCGATAATTCACCCCTCCACTTT | CASSPVGADNSPLHF
TRBJ2-7 | . | TRBV5-1 | . | TGCGCCAGCAGCGTGGGAAATGGCAGGGACTACGAGCAGTACTTC | CASSVGNGRDYEQYF
TRBJ2-5 | . | TRBV11-2 | TRBD2 | TGTGCCAGCAGCTCTCGTCTCGGGGTAGCGGGGGGACTCCAAGAGACCCAGTACTTC | CASSSRLGVAGGLQETQYF
TRBJ2-1 | . | TRBV27 | . | TGTGCCAGCAGCCCTTATGCCTCTGGGGTCAATGAGCAGTTCTTC | CASSPYASGVNEQFF
TRBJ1-1 | . | TRBV27 | . | TGTGCCAGCACCTTGACAGGTCGATGGGGCACTGAAGCTTTCTTT | CASTLTGRWGTEAFF
TRBJ2-2 | . | TRBV11-3 | . | TGTGCCAGCAGCTTAGATAGCCCCGGGGAGCTGTTTTTT | CASSLDSPGELFF
TRBJ2-7 | . | TRBV28 | . | TGTGCCAGCAGTTTCCCTGGCCTCCGAGGCCACAGGGTCGACGAGCAGTACTTC | CASSFPGLRGHRVDEQYF
TRBJ1-1 | . | TRBV18 | . | TGTGCCAGCTCCCCACCGCTGGGGGCAGAGACTGAAGCTTTCTTT | CASSPPLGAETEAFF
TRBJ1-2 | . | TRBV6-2/TRBV6-3 | TRBD1 | TGTGCCAGCAGTGACAGGGGAGTAGGTGGCTACACCTTC | CASSDRGVGGYTF
TRBJ1-3 | . | TRBV30 | . | TGTGCCTGGAAGGTCAGAGCCAGTGGAACCACCATATATTTT | CAWKVRASGTTIYF
TRBJ2-3 | once | TRBV12-5 | . | TGTGCTAGTGGCCTTGGACAGACCACAGATACGCAGTATTTT | CASGLGQTTDTQYF
TRBJ1-5 | . | TRBV5-6 | TRBD1 | TGTGCCAGCAGCCGACGGGGACAGGGCAACTGGGATAGCAATCAGCCCCAGCATTTT | CASSRRGQGNWDSNQPQHF
TRBJ2-2 | . | TRBV28 | TRBD1 | TGTGCCAGCAGTGCCCCCCGGGGACAGGGGGCGACCGGGGAGCTGTTTTTT | CASSAPRGQGATGELFF
TRBJ1-5 | . | TRBV5-4 | . | TGTGCCAGCAGCTTGTACCCTCGTGGCAATCAGCCCCAGCATTTT | CASSLYPRGNQPQHF
TRBJ1-1 | . | TRBV28 | . | TGTGCCAGCAGGGGGCGCGGGGACACTGAAGCTTTCTTT | CASRGRGDTEAFF
TRBJ1-5 | . | TRBV5-8 | TRBD1 | TGTGCCAGCAGCGCGGGGACAGGGTTCCAGCCCCAGCATTTT | CASSAGTGFQPQHF
TRBJ1-5 | . | TRBV6-2/TRBV6-3 | . | TGTGCCAGCAGCCTCTCCGGGACCCGCAATCAGCCCCAGCATTTT | CASSLSGTRNQPQHF
TRBJ2-7 | . | TRBV6-1 | TRBD1 | TGTGCCAGCAGTGACCGGACAGGGTTTATCGAGCAGTACTTC | CASSDRTGFIEQYF
TRBJ1-1 | . | TRBV5-8 | . | TGTGCCAGCAGCTTGGACGGGGGTGGCACTGAAGCTTTCTTT | CASSLDGGGTEAFF
TRBJ2-1 | . | TRBV4-2 | . | TGTGCCAGCAGCCACGTTCATTTGGGGGGCCTATCGAATGAGCAGTTCTTC | CASSHVHLGGLSNEQFF
TRBJ1-2 | . | TRBV15 | . | TGTGCCACCAGCAGCCATCAAATCCTACGGGGCTACACCTTC | CATSSHQILRGYTF
TRBJ1-1 | . | TRBV7-2 | . | TGTGCCAGCAGCTTATTACAGGGACAATTCACTGAAGCTTTCTTT | CASSLLQGQFTEAFF
TRBJ2-1 | . | TRBV14 | . | TGTGCCAGCAGCCGGCCGGGACGCCGCAGGAATGAGCAGTTCTTC | CASSRPGRRRNEQFF
TRBJ2-7 | few | TRBV2 | . | TGTGCCAGCAGTGAAGTACACGAGCAGTACTTC | CASSEVHEQYF
TRBJ2-5 | . | TRBV5-1 | TRBD1 | TGCGCCAGCAGCTTGGGGACAGGGGACTATTGGTACTTC | CASSLGTGDYWYF
TRBJ2-2 | . | TRBV27 | . | TGTGCCAGCAGGAAGAAACCGAACACCGGGGAGCTGTTTTTT | CASRKKPNTGELFF
TRBJ2-1 | . | TRBV4-2 | . | TGTGCCAGCAGCCAAGTCCGTCAAAAGGAAAGCTCCTACAATGAGCAGTTCTTC | CASSQVRQKESSYNEQFF